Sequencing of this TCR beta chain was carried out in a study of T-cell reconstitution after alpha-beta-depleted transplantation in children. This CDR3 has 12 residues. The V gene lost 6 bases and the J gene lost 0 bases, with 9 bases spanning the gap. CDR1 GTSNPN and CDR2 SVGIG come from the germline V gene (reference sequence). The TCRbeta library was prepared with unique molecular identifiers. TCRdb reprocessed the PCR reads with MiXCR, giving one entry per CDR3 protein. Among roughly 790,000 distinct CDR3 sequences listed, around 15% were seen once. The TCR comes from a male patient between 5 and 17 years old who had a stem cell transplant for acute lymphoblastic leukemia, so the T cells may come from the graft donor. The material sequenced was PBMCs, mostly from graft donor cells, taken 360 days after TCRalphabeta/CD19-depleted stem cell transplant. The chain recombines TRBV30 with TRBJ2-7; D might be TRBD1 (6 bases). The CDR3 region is CACQGSSYEQYF. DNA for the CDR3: TGTGCCTGTCAGGGGTCCTCCTACGAGCAGTACTTC.